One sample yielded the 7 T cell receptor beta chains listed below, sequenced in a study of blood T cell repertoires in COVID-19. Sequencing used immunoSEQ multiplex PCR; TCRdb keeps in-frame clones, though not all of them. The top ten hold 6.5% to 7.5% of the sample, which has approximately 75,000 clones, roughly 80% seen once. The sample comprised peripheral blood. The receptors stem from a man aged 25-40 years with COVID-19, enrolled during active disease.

The CDR3 coding sequence is TGTGCCAGCAGGAACGACAGGGCGCCTTTCTTT. Amino acids: CASRNDRAPFF. This chain uses TRBV28 with TRBJ1-1; 7 nucleotides line up with TRBD1. V lost 6 bases and J lost 12; bases outside the gene matches: 7. Looked up from germline, CDR1 is MDHEN and CDR2 is SYDVKM. The CDR3 is 11 residues long.

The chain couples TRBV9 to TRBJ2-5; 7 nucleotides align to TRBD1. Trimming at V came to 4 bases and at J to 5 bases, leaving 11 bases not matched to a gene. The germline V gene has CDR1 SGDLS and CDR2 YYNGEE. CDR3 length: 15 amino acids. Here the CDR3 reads CASSTQTGRGETQYF. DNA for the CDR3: TGTGCCAGCAGCACCCAGACAGGGAGAGGGGAGACCCAGTACTTC. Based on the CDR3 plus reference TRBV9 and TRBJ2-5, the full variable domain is DSGVTQTPKHLITATGQRVTLRCSPRSGDLSVYWYQQSLDQGLQFLIQYYNGEERAKGNILERFSAQQFPDLHSELNLSSLELGDSALYFCASSTQTGRGETQYFGPGTRLLVL.

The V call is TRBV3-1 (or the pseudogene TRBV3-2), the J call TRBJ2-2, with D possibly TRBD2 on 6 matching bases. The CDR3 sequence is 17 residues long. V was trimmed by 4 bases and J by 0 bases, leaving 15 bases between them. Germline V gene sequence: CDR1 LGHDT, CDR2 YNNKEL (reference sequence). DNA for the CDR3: TGTGCCAGCAGCCGACCTCTAGCGTCTTCGAACACCGGGGAGCTGTTTTTT. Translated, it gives CASSRPLASSNTGELFF.

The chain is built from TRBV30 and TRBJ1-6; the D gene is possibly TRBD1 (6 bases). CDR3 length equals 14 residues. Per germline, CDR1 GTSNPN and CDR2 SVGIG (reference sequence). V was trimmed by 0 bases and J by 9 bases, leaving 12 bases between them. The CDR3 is CAWSVKGGFSPLHF. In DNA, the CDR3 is TGTGCCTGGAGTGTAAAGGGGGGGTTTTCACCCCTCCACTTT.

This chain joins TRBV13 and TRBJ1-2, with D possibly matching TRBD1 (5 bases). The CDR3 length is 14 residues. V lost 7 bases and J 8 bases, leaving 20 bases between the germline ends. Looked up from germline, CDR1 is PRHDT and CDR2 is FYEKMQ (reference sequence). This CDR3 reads CASTPIGGNWGYTF. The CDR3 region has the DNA TGTGCCAGCACCCCTATCGGGGGGAATTGGGGCTACACCTTC. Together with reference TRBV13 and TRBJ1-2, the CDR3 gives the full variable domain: AAGVIQSPRHLIKEKRETATLKCYPIPRHDTVYWYQQGPGQDPQFLISFYEKMQSDKGSIPDRFSAQQFSDYHSELNMSSLELGDSALYFCASTPIGGNWGYTFGSGTRLTVV.

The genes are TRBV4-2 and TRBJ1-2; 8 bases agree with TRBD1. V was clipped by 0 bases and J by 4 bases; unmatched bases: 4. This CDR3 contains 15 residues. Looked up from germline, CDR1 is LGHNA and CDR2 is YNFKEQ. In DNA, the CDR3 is TGTGCCAGCAGCCAAGACGGACAGGGCGGCTATGGCTACACCTTC. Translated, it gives CASSQDGQGGYGYTF.

CDR3 loop: CAISESRVSYTF. CDR3 nucleotides: TGTGCCATCAGTGAGTCGAGGGTGAGCTACACCTTC. The chain combines TRBV10-3 with TRBJ1-2; D ambiguous. Trimming removed 0 bases at V and 9 bases at J, with 8 bases between. Germline V gene lookup returns CDR1 ENHRY and CDR2 SYGVKD. The CDR3 contains 12 residues.